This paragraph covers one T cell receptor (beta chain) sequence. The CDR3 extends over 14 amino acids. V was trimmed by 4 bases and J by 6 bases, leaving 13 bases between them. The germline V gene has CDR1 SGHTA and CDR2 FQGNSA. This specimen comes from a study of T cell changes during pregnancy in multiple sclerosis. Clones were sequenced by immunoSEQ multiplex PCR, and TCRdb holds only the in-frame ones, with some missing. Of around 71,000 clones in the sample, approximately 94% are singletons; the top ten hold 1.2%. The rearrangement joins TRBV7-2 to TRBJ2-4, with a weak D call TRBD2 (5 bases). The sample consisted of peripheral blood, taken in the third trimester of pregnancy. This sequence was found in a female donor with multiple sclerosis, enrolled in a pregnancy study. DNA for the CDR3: TGTGCCAGCAGCTCCCCGAGTGAGGGAAACATTCAGTACTTC. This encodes CASSSPSEGNIQYF.